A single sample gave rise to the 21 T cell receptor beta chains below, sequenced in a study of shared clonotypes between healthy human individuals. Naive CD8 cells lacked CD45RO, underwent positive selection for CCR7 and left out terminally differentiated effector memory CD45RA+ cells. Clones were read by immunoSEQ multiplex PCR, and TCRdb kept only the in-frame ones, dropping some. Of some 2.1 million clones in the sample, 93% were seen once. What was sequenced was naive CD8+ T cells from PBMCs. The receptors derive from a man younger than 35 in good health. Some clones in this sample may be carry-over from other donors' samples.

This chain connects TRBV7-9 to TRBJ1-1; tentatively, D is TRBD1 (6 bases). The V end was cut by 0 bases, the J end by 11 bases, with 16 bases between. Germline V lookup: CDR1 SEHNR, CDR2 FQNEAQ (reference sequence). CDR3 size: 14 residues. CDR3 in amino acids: CASSLADSWPGAFF. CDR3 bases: TGTGCCAGCAGCTTAGCGGACAGTTGGCCGGGGGCTTTCTTT.

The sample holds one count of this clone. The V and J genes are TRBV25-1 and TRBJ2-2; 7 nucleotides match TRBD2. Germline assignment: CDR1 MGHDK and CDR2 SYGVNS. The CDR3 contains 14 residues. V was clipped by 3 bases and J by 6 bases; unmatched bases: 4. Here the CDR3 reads CASSDRLAAGELFF. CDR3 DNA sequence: TGTGCCAGCAGTGATCGGCTAGCGGCCGGGGAGCTGTTTTTT.

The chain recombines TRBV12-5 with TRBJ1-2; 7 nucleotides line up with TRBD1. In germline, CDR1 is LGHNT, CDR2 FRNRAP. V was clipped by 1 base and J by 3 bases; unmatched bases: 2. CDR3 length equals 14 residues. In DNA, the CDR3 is TGTGCTAGTGGTTTGGATCAGGGGGACTATGGCTACACCTTC. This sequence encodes CASGLDQGDYGYTF. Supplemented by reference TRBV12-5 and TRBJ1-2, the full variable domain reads DARVTQTPRHKVTEMGQEVTMRCQPILGHNTVFWYRQTMMQGLELLAYFRNRAPLDDSGMPKDRFSAEMPDATLATLKIQPSEPRDSAVYFCASGLDQGDYGYTFGSGTRLTVV.

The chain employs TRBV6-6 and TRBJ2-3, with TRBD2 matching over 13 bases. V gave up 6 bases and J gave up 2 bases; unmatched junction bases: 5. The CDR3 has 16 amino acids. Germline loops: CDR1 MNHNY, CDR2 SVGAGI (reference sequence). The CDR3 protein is CASSDGTSGITDTQYF. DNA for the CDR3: TGTGCCAGCAGCGACGGGACTAGCGGGATCACAGATACGCAGTATTTT.

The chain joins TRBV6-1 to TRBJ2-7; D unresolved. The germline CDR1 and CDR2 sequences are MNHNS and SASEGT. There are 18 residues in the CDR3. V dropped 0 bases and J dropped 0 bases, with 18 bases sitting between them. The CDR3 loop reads CASSEAGTVGLISYEQYF. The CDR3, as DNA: TGTGCCAGCAGTGAAGCCGGCACCGTTGGTCTTATCTCCTACGAGCAGTACTTC.

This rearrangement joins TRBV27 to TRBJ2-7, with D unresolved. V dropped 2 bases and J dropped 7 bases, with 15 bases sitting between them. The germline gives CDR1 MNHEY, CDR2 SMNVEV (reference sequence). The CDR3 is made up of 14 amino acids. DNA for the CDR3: TGTGCCAGCAGTTTAAGTGGCAGGCTGCGAGAGCAGTACTTC. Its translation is CASSLSGRLREQYF.

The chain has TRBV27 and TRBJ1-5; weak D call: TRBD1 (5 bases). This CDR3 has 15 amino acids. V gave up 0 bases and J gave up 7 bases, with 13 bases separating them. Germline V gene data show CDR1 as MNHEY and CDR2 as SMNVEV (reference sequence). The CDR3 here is CASSLSTGAGQPQHF. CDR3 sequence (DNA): TGTGCCAGCAGTTTATCGACCGGAGCAGGGCAGCCCCAGCATTTT.

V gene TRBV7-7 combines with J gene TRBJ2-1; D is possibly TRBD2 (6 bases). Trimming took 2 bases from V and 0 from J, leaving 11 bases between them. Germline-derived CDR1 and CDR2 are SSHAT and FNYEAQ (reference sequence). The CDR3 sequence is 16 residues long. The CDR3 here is CASSLTYGSSYNEQFF. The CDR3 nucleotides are TGTGCCAGCAGCTTAACCTACGGGAGCTCCTACAATGAGCAGTTCTTC.

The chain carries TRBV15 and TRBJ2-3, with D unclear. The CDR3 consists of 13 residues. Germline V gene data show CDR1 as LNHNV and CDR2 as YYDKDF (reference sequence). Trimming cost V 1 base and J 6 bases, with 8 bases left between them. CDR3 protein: CATSRGTMDTQYF. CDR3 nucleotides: TGTGCCACCAGCAGAGGGACGATGGATACGCAGTATTTT.

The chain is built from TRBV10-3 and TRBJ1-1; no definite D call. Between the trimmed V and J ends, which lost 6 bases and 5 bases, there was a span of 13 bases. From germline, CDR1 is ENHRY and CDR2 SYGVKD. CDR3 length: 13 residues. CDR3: CAISGEGQTEAFF. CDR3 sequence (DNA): TGTGCCATCAGCGGTGAAGGGCAGACTGAAGCTTTCTTT.

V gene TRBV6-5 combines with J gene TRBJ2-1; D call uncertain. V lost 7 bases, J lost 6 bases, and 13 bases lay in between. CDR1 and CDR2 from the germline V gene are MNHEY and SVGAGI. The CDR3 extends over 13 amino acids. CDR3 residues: CASTTALLNEQFF. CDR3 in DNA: TGTGCCAGCACTACCGCGCTTCTCAATGAGCAGTTCTTC.

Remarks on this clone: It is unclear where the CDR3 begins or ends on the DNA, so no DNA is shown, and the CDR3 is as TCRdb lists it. This CDR3 reads CASSPSFLERGYTF. The chain employs TRBV7-9 and TRBJ1-2. The germline V gene encodes CDR1 SEHNR and CDR2 FQNEAQ (reference sequence). The CDR3 is 14 residues long, counting both termini.

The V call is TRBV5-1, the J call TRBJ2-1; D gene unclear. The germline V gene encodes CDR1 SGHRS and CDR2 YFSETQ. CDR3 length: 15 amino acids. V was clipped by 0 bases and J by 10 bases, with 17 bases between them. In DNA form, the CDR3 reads TGCGCCAGCAGCTTGGCCGGTCCTCTCGCCGGGGAGCAGTTCTTC. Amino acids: CASSLAGPLAGEQFF.

This chain's CDR3 is CAWSTPSLAGERYEQYF. In DNA form, the CDR3 reads TGTGCCTGGAGTACACCTTCACTAGCGGGAGAGAGATACGAGCAGTACTTC. V gene TRBV30 combines with J gene TRBJ2-7; 11 bases align to TRBD2. V was clipped by 2 bases and J by 4 bases; unmatched bases: 13. Germline CDR1 and CDR2: GTSNPN and SVGIG (reference sequence). The CDR3 is 17 residues long.

CDR3 nucleotide sequence: TGCAGCGTTCTTGGGGTTAGCGTACAAGAGACCCAGTACTTC. It specifies CSVLGVSVQETQYF. The genes are TRBV29-1 and TRBJ2-5, with D possibly matching TRBD2 (5 bases). Germline lookup yields CDR1 SQVTM and CDR2 ANQGSEA. This CDR3 has 14 residues. V was clipped by 5 bases and J by 2 bases, with 15 bases between them.

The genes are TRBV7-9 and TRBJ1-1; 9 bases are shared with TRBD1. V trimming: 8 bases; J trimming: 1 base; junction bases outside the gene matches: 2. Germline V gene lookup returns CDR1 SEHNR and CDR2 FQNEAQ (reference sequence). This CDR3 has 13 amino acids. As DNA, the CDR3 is TGTGCCAGCCAGGGACAGGGGAACACTGAAGCTTTCTTT. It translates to CASQGQGNTEAFF.

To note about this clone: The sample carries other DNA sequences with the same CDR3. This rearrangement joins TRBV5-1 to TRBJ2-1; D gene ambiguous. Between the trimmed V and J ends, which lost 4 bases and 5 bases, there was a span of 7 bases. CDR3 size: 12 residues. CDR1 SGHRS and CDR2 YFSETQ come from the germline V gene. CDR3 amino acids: CASSLGNNEQFF. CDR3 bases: TGCGCCAGCAGCCTTGGGAACAATGAGCAGTTCTTC.

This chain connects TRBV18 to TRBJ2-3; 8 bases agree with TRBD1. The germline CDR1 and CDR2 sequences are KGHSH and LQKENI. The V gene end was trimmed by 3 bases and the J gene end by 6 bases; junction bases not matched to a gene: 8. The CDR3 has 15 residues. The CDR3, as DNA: TGTGCCAGCTCACCGGACAGGGCCCCCCCGGATACGCAGTATTTT. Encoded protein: CASSPDRAPPDTQYF. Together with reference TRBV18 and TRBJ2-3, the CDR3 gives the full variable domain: NAGVMQNPRHLVRRRGQEARLRCSPMKGHSHVYWYRQLPEEGLKFMVYLQKENIIDESGMPKERFSAEFPKEGPSILRIQQVVRGDSAAYFCASSPDRAPPDTQYFGPGTRLTVL.

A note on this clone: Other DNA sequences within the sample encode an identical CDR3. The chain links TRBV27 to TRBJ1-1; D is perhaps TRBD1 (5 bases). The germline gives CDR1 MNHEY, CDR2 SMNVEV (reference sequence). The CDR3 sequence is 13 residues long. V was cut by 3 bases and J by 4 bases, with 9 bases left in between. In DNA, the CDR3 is TGTGCCAGCAGTTTTTTCGGGGGCACTGAAGCTTTCTTT. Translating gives CASSFFGGTEAFF.

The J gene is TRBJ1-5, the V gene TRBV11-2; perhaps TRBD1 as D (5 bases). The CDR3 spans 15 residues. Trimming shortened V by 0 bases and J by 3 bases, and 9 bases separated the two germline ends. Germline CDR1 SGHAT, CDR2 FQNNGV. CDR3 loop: CASSLEYGTNQPQHF. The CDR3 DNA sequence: TGTGCCAGCAGCTTAGAGTACGGGACCAATCAGCCCCAGCATTTT.

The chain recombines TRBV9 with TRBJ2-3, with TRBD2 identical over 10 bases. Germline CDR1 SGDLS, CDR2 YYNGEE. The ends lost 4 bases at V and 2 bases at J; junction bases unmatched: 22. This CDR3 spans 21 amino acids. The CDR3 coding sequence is TGTGCCAGCAGCTTTGAGGGGTCTAGCGGGAGTGCCAAAGGGTACACAGATACGCAGTATTTT. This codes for CASSFEGSSGSAKGYTDTQYF.